The 20 T cell receptor beta chains below were found in one sample sequenced in a study of blood T cell repertoires in COVID-19. Profiled with immunoSEQ multiplex PCR; TCRdb holds only in-frame clones, not every one. The profile shows 150,000 to 200,000 clones, more than 80% of them singletons. Sequences were obtained from peripheral blood. All receptors come from a man in his fifties or sixties with acute or convalescent COVID-19.

This clone was counted a single time. The chain is built from TRBV18 and TRBJ2-3, with a possible D match to TRBD2 (6 bases). Trimming took off 2 bases at V and 4 bases at J, with 10 bases between the two ends. The CDR3 contains 14 residues. From germline, CDR1 is KGHSH and CDR2 LQKENI. The CDR3 DNA follows: TGTGCCAGCTCACCAGTAACGGGGGCAGATACGCAGTATTTT. Its protein product is CASSPVTGADTQYF.

This chain connects TRBV6-6 to TRBJ1-1; TRBD1 aligns across 9 bases. CDR3 size: 13 residues. The trim removed 2 bases at V and 7 bases at J, leaving 2 bases unmatched. Germline V gene data show CDR1 as MNHNY and CDR2 as SVGAGI (reference sequence). The CDR3, as DNA: TGTGCCAGCAGTTACCCGGGACAGGGTGAAGCTTTCTTT. Translated: CASSYPGQGEAFF.

As concerns this clone: The same CDR3 also results from other DNA sequences found in this sample. V gene TRBV30 combines with J gene TRBJ2-7, with 8 bases lining up with TRBD2. With 0 bases clipped from V and 2 bases from J, the junction kept 6 bases outside the gene matches. Germline V gene data show CDR1 as GTSNPN and CDR2 as SVGIG (reference sequence). The CDR3 runs to 15 residues. The DNA of the CDR3 is TGTGCCTGGAGTGTACTTGCGGGGGGTACCTACGAGCAGTACTTC. Translated: CAWSVLAGGTYEQYF. The complete variable domain, with remaining parts taken from reference TRBV30 and TRBJ2-7, reads SQTIHQWPATLVQPVGSPLSLECTVEGTSNPNLYWYRQAAGRGLQLLFYSVGIGQISSEVPQNLSASRPQDRQFILSSKKLLLSDSGFYLCAWSVLAGGTYEQYFGPGTRLTVT.

This chain connects TRBV2 to TRBJ1-2, with a tentative D call TRBD1 (5 bases). V shed 7 bases and J shed 13 bases, with 22 bases lying between them. The CDR3 has 13 amino acids. In germline, CDR1 is SNHLY, CDR2 FYNNEI. The CDR3 nucleotides read TGTGCCAGCATTGCCGCGGGGACGGGGAAACTCACCTTC. Its protein is CASIAAGTGKLTF.

The J gene is TRBJ2-3, the V gene TRBV13; 15 bases are shared with TRBD2. Per germline, CDR1 PRHDT and CDR2 FYEKMQ (reference sequence). The CDR3 contains 17 residues. Trimming took 5 bases from V and 6 from J; bases not matched to a gene: 9. The chain's CDR3 is CASSLEGLAGGRDTQYF. The CDR3 coding sequence is TGTGCCAGCAGCCTCGAGGGACTAGCGGGGGGTAGGGATACGCAGTATTTT.

The V and J genes are TRBV7-8 and TRBJ2-3; D gene unclear. CDR3 size: 13 residues. V was trimmed by 8 bases and J by 0 bases, leaving 9 bases between them. Germline loops: CDR1 SGHVS, CDR2 FQNEAQ. The CDR3 DNA sequence: TGTGCCAGCGGGCGTCCTAGCACAGATACGCAGTATTTT. Amino acids: CASGRPSTDTQYF.

This clone appeared many times. This chain joins TRBV20-1 and TRBJ1-5; TRBD1 might be the D (5 bases). V was pared by 5 bases and J by 11 bases, with 13 bases between. Germline V gene data show CDR1 as DFQATT and CDR2 as SNEGSKA (reference sequence). This CDR3 is built from 11 residues. The CDR3 here is CSAWAGDAQHF. CDR3 DNA: TGCAGTGCTTGGGCGGGGGATGCCCAGCATTTT.

This sequence joins TRBV18 and TRBJ2-3; D is unclear. V shed 3 bases and J shed 1 base, with 11 bases lying between them. This CDR3 is built from 15 residues. CDR1 and CDR2 from the germline V gene are KGHSH and LQKENI. The CDR3 loop reads CASSPGRSGTDTQYF. As DNA, the CDR3 is TGTGCCAGCTCACCGGGCAGGTCCGGCACAGATACGCAGTATTTT.

V usage is TRBV6-1 and J usage is TRBJ1-1; TRBD1 aligns across 10 bases. This CDR3 comprises 18 residues. Germline CDR1 reads MNHNS; CDR2 reads SASEGT. V lost 3 bases, J lost 8 bases, and 18 bases stayed unmatched. CDR3 nucleotide sequence: TGTGCCAGCAGTGACGGGACAGGGGTTGTTCGGCATACTAGCGAAGCTTTCTTT. It encodes CASSDGTGVVRHTSEAFF.

The chain recombines TRBV6-4 with TRBJ2-2; 7 positions match TRBD1. In germline, CDR1 is MRHNA, CDR2 SNTAGT. Unmatched junction bases numbered 6, after V lost 5 bases and J lost 0 bases. The CDR3 loop spans 16 amino acids. The CDR3 DNA is TGTGCCAGCAGTTACCGAACAGGGGCGAACACCGGGGAGCTGTTTTTT. It encodes CASSYRTGANTGELFF.

This chain uses TRBV24-1 with TRBJ2-5; 9 bases align to TRBD2. The CDR3 covers 16 residues. Losses at the gene ends were 2 bases for V and 5 bases for J; bases not matched to a gene: 8. Germline assignment: CDR1 KGHDR and CDR2 SFDVKD. The CDR3 protein is CATSDSQAGGRETQYF. DNA of the CDR3: TGTGCCACCAGTGATTCCCAGGCGGGGGGGCGGGAGACCCAGTACTTC.

The chain joins TRBV7-8 to TRBJ2-2, with 15 nucleotides matching TRBD2. This CDR3 is built from 16 residues. The V gene end was trimmed by 4 bases and the J gene end by 4 bases; junction bases not matched to a gene: 1. Germline loops: CDR1 SGHVS, CDR2 FQNEAQ. CDR3 in amino acids: CASSSGLAGGTGELFF. CDR3 in DNA: TGTGCCAGCAGCTCGGGACTAGCGGGGGGCACCGGGGAGCTGTTTTTT.

V is TRBV4-1 and J is TRBJ2-3; D may be TRBD2 (6 bases). Trimming pared 3 bases from V and 3 bases from J, leaving 16 bases between. The CDR3 covers 16 residues. Germline assignment: CDR1 MGHRA and CDR2 YSYEKL. The CDR3: CASSQGLAQGTDTQYF. CDR3 nucleotide sequence: TGCGCCAGCAGCCAGGGCCTAGCGCAGGGAACAGATACGCAGTATTTT.

This chain joins TRBV7-8 and TRBJ1-2, with D perhaps matching TRBD1 (6 bases). Germline V lookup: CDR1 SGHVS, CDR2 FQNEAQ. Trimming stripped 5 bases from V and 4 bases from J, with 11 bases between. The CDR3 sequence is 13 residues long. The CDR3 DNA is TGTGCCAGCAGCCCTACAGGGCTCTATGGCTACACCTTC. This gives the protein CASSPTGLYGYTF. Full variable domain (missing parts from reference TRBV7-8 and TRBJ1-2): GAGVSQSPRYKVAKRGQDVALRCDPISGHVSLFWYQQALGQGPEFLTYFQNEAQLDKSGLPSDRFFAERPEGSVSTLKIQRTQQEDSAVYLCASSPTGLYGYTFGSGTRLTVV.

The V call is TRBV6-5, the J call TRBJ2-2; D ambiguous. This CDR3 has 14 residues. V gave up 0 bases and J gave up 6 bases, with 8 bases separating them. Germline-derived CDR1 and CDR2 are MNHEY and SVGAGI. The CDR3 sequence is CASSYSMGPGELFF. CDR3 nucleotides: TGTGCCAGCAGTTACTCGATGGGCCCCGGGGAGCTGTTTTTT.

V usage is TRBV5-5 and J usage is TRBJ2-7, with D perhaps TRBD1 (6 bases). The germline V gene encodes CDR1 SGHKS and CDR2 YYEKEE (reference sequence). The CDR3 runs to 18 residues. Between the trimmed V and J ends, which lost 4 bases and 3 bases, there was a span of 26 bases. In DNA form, the CDR3 reads TGTGCCAGCAGCCATCGGACAGTCCGGCAGGTAATCGTCTACGAGCAGTACTTC. Protein sequence: CASSHRTVRQVIVYEQYF.

The V and J genes are TRBV12-3 or TRBV12-4 and TRBJ2-3; D is unclear. The CDR3 is 12 residues long. Trimming left V 7 bases short and J 4 bases short, with 9 bases between. The CDR3: CASKQTADTQYF. CDR3 DNA: TGTGCCAGCAAACAGACGGCAGATACGCAGTATTTT.

The chain employs TRBV27 and TRBJ1-2; TRBD1 agrees at 7 bases. The germline V gene has CDR1 MNHEY and CDR2 SMNVEV (reference sequence). V was pared by 6 bases and J by 5 bases, with 6 bases of the junction left unmatched. CDR3 length: 13 amino acids. The CDR3 region is CASRPTGTYGYTF. CDR3 coding DNA: TGTGCCAGCAGGCCGACAGGGACGTATGGCTACACCTTC.

The J gene is TRBJ1-1, the V gene TRBV24-1; a weak D match, TRBD1 (6 bases). Trimming stripped 4 bases from V and 4 bases from J, with 9 bases between. Germline V CDR1 and CDR2: KGHDR, SFDVKD. The CDR3 is made up of 13 amino acids. As DNA, the CDR3 is TGTGCCACCAGTGACCAACAGGGCACTGAAGCTTTCTTT. Its translation: CATSDQQGTEAFF.

The J gene is TRBJ2-7, the V gene TRBV7-2, with 8 positions matching TRBD1. The CDR3 contains 17 residues. J lost 2 bases, V lost 5 bases, and 14 bases had no gene match. CDR1 and CDR2 (germline): SGHTA, FQGNSA. CDR3 bases: TGTGCCAGCAGCCCCGGACAGGGCCCCTTCGTCGCCTACGAGCAGTACTTC. Its protein product is CASSPGQGPFVAYEQYF.